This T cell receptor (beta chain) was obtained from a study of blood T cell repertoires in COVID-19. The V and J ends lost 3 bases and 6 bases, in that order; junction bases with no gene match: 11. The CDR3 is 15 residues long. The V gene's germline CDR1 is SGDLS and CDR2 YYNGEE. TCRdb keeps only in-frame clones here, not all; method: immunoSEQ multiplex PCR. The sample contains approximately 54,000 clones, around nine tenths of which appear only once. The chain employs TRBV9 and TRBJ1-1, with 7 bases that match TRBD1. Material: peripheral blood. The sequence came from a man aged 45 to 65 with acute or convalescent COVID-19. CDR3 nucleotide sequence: TGTGCCAGCAGCGGATCCTCTGACAGGGCCCCTGAAGCTTTCTTT. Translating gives CASSGSSDRAPEAFF.